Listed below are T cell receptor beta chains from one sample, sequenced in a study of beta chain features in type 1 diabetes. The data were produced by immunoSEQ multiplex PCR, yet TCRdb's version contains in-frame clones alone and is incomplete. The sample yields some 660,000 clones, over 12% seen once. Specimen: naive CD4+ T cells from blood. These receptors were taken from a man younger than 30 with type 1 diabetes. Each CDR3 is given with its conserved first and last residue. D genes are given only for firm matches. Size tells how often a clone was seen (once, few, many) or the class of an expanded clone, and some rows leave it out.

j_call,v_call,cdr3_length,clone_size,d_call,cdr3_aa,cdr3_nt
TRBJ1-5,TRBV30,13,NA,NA,CAWGRQEGQPQHF,TGTGCCTGGGGCCGCCAGGAGGGACAGCCCCAGCATTTT
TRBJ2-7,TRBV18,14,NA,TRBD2,CATTEREGYYEQYF,TGTGCCACCACCGAGCGGGAGGGGTACTACGAGCAGTACTTC
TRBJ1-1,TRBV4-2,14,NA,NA,CASSQGGGLTEAFF,TGTGCCAGCAGCCAAGGGGGGGGCCTGACTGAAGCTTTCTTT
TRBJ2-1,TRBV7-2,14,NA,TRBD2,CASSPSGGLNEQFF,TGTGCCAGCAGCCCTAGCGGGGGGCTGAATGAGCAGTTCTTC
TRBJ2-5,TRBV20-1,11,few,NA,CSARLTETQYF,TGCAGTGCCAGACTGACAGAGACCCAGTACTTC
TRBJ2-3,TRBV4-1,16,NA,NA,CASSQAGLRSTDTQYF,TGCGCCAGCAGCCAAGCAGGACTGAGGAGCACAGATACGCAGTATTTT
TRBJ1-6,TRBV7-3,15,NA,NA,CASSSSGGFNSPLHF,TGTGCCAGCAGCTCCTCCGGGGGCTTTAATTCACCCCTCCACTTT
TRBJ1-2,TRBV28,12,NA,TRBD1,CASRQGARGYTF,TGTGCCAGCAGGCAGGGGGCGCGAGGCTACACCTTC
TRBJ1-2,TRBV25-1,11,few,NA,CASSRGRGYTF,TGTGCCAGCAGTCGGGGGAGAGGCTACACCTTC
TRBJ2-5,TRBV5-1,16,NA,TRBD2,CASRPGTSGYQETQYF,TGCGCCAGCAGACCCGGGACTAGCGGATACCAAGAGACCCAGTACTTC
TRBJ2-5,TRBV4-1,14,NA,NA,CASSQLRGAETQYF,TGCGCCAGCAGCCAACTCCGGGGCGCGGAGACCCAGTACTTC
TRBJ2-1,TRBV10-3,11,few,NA,CAISGVYEQFF,TGTGCCATCAGTGGGGTGTATGAGCAGTTCTTC
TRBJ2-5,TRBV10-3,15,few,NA,CAISESRQVAAAQYF,TGTGCCATCAGTGAGTCGAGGCAGGTTGCCGCGGCCCAGTACTTC
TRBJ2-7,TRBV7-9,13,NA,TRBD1,CASSMGQGYEQYF,TGTGCCAGCAGCATGGGACAGGGCTACGAGCAGTACTTC
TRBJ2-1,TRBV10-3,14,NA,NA,CAIGEVSSYNEQFF,TGTGCCATCGGCGAAGTAAGCTCCTACAATGAGCAGTTCTTC
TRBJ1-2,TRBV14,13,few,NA,CASSHVQRGGYTF,TGTGCCAGCAGCCATGTACAAAGAGGTGGCTACACCTTC
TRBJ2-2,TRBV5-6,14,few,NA,CASSFESGTGELFF,TGTGCCAGCAGCTTTGAGAGTGGGACCGGGGAGCTGTTTTTT
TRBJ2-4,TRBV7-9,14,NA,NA,CASSPMVAKNIQYF,TGTGCCAGCAGCCCCATGGTAGCCAAAAACATTCAGTACTTC
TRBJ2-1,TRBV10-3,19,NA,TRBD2,CAISESGTSGGAFYNEQFF,TGTGCCATCAGTGAGTCGGGGACTAGCGGAGGAGCCTTTTACAATGAGCAGTTCTTC
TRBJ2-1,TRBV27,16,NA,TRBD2,CASIKTTSGRGRQQFF,TGTGCCAGCATTAAGACGACTAGCGGGAGGGGGAGGCAGCAGTTCTTC
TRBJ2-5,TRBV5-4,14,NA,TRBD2,CASRTGLGQETQYF,TGTGCCAGCAGGACGGGACTAGGCCAAGAGACCCAGTACTTC
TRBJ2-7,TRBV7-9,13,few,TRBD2,CAAPRGGLDEQYF,TGTGCCGCACCTCGCGGGGGGCTGGACGAGCAGTACTTC
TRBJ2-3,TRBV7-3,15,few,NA,CASSFRTGRTDTQYF,TGTGCCAGCAGCTTCCGGACGGGGCGAACAGATACGCAGTATTTT
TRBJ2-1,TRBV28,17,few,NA,CASSLGAGSPSSNEQFF,TGTGCCAGCAGCCTAGGGGCGGGGAGTCCCTCTAGCAATGAGCAGTTCTTC
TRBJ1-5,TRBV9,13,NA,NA,CASSVSPSQPQHF,TGTGCCAGCAGCGTGAGCCCTTCTCAGCCCCAGCATTTT
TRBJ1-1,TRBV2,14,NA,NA,CASSVAPNFAGAFF,TGTGCCAGCAGTGTGGCGCCAAATTTCGCCGGAGCTTTCTTT
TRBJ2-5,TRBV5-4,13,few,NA,CAIHAAGPRSQYF,TGTGCCATACATGCTGCAGGCCCCCGAAGCCAGTACTTC
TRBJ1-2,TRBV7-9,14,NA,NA,CASSSSRTVPGYTF,TGTGCCAGCAGCTCCTCAAGGACAGTTCCTGGCTACACCTTC
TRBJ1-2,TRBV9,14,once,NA,CASSFRTAGDGYTF,TGTGCCAGCAGCTTTAGGACAGCGGGAGACGGCTACACCTTC
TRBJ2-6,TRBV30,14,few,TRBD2,CTSGRLSGANVLTF,TGTACTAGCGGGAGACTGTCTGGGGCCAACGTCCTGACTTTC
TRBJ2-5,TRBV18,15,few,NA,CASFPTASGQETQYF,TGTGCCAGCTTCCCAACCGCCAGCGGACAAGAGACCCAGTACTTC
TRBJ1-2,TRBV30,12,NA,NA,CAWSVHRGGYTF,TGTGCCTGGAGTGTACACCGCGGTGGCTACACCTTC
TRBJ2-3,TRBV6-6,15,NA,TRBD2,CASRSLAGAADTQYF,TGTGCCAGCAGGTCCCTAGCGGGGGCGGCAGATACGCAGTATTTT
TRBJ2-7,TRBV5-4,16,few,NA,CASSLIPARASYEQYF,TGTGCCAGCAGCCTTATCCCGGCCAGGGCATCCTACGAGCAGTACTTC
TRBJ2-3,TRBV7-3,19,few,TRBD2,CASSLRGLAGLRGTDTQYF,TGTGCCAGCAGCCTCCGGGGACTAGCGGGCTTGCGGGGCACAGATACGCAGTATTTT
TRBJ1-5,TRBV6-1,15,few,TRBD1,CASTREGQVGQPQHF,TGTGCCAGCACGAGAGAAGGACAGGTGGGGCAGCCCCAGCATTTT
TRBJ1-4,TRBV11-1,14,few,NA,CASSSDSWNEKLFF,TGTGCCAGCAGCTCCGACAGTTGGAATGAAAAACTGTTTTTT
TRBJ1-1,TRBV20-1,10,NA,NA,CSARTQKAFF,TGCAGTGCTAGAACACAAAAAGCTTTCTTT
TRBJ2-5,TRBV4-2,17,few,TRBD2,CASSQDMLAGGEETQYF,TGTGCCAGCAGCCAAGATATGCTAGCGGGGGGTGAGGAGACCCAGTACTTC
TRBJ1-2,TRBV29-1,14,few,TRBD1,CSVGGTGNPYGYTF,TGCAGCGTTGGAGGGACAGGGAACCCCTATGGCTACACCTTC
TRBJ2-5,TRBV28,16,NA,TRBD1,CASSSLLYQGAETQYF,TGTGCCAGCAGTTCGCTACTTTACCAGGGGGCTGAGACCCAGTACTTC
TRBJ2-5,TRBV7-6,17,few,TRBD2,CASSLGGRTSGTETQYF,TGTGCCAGCAGCTTAGGCGGTCGGACTAGCGGTACAGAGACCCAGTACTTC
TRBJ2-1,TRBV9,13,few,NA,CASSPQSYNEQFF,TGTGCCAGCAGCCCCCAGAGCTACAATGAGCAGTTCTTC
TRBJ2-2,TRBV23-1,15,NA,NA,CASRGRSSNTGELFF,TGCGCCAGTCGAGGCCGGAGCTCGAACACCGGGGAGCTGTTTTTT
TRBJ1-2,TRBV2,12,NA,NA,CASTGGKDGYTF,TGTGCCAGCACGGGGGGGAAGGATGGCTACACCTTC
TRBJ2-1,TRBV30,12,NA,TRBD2,CAWTGGGPGQFF,TGTGCCTGGACTGGGGGAGGGCCGGGTCAGTTCTTC
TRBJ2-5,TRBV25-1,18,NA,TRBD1,CASSGVKEGQGAFQTQYF,TGTGCCAGCAGTGGCGTGAAAGAGGGACAGGGGGCATTTCAGACCCAGTACTTC
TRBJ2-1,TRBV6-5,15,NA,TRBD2,CASSYSGLAGNEQFF,TGTGCCAGCAGTTACTCAGGACTAGCAGGCAATGAGCAGTTCTTC
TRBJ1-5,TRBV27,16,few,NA,CASSLKGRATNQPQHF,TGTGCCAGCAGTTTAAAGGGCAGGGCGACCAATCAGCCCCAGCATTTT
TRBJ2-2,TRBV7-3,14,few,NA,CASSRLMNTGELFF,TGTGCCAGCAGTCGCTTGATGAACACCGGGGAGCTGTTTTTT
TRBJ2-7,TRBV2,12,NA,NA,CATKTETYEQYF,TGTGCCACGAAGACTGAGACCTACGAGCAGTACTTC
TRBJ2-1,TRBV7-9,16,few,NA,CASSLPKVLGDNEQFF,TGTGCCAGCAGCTTACCCAAAGTTTTGGGGGACAATGAGCAGTTCTTC
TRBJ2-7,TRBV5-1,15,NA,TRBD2,CASSLGLAPGGEQYF,TGCGCCAGCAGCTTGGGACTAGCGCCCGGAGGGGAGCAGTACTTC
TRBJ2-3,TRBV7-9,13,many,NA,CASSLQARDTQYF,TGTGCCAGCAGCTTGCAAGCACGAGATACGCAGTATTTT